Listed below are T cell receptor beta chains from one sample, sequenced in a study of blood T cell repertoires in COVID-19. Data came from immunoSEQ multiplex PCR; TCRdb stores just in-frame clones and leaves some out. The profile shows a few hundred thousand clones, 80% to 90% of them singletons. The source material was peripheral blood. These receptors were taken from a woman aged 25 to 45 with active or convalescent COVID-19. Both conserved end residues are part of each CDR3. D genes are given only for firm matches. A row's size may be missing; if present it is once, few, many or a size class.

j_call clone_size d_call v_call cdr3_nt cdr3_aa
TRBJ2-7 - - TRBV21-1 TGTGCCAGCAGCAGGGACAGGGGGAGTAAGCAGTACTTC CASSRDRGSKQYF
TRBJ1-2 - - TRBV30 TGTGCCTGGAGTACTAATTATGGCTACACCTTC CAWSTNYGYTF
TRBJ1-2 - - TRBV5-6 TGTGCCAGCAGCTCCGGGACAACTACTCCTAACTATGGCTACACCTTC CASSSGTTTPNYGYTF
TRBJ2-2 - - TRBV7-2 TGTGCCAGCAGCTTAGAGAGGGCCGGGGAGCTGTTTTTT CASSLERAGELFF
TRBJ2-3 - TRBD1 TRBV4-3 TGCGCCAGCAGCCAAGAATTTTTCAGGGGACAGGCAGATACGCAGTATTTT CASSQEFFRGQADTQYF
TRBJ2-5 - TRBD2 TRBV3-1/TRBV3-2 TGTGCCAGCAGCCAAGGGACTAGCGGGCAAGAGACCCAGTACTTC CASSQGTSGQETQYF
TRBJ2-5 - - TRBV5-6 TGTGCCAGCAGCTTCCCCCAGGGTTCGGAGACCCAGTACTTC CASSFPQGSETQYF
TRBJ1-2 few TRBD1 TRBV5-4 TGTGCCAGCAGCTTGAGACAGGGGTTGTATGGCTACACCTTC CASSLRQGLYGYTF
TRBJ1-2 - TRBD1 TRBV4-1 TGCGCCAGCAGCTCCAGACAGGGGGTGGTATATGGCTACACCTTC CASSSRQGVVYGYTF
TRBJ2-2 - - TRBV7-2 TGTGCCAGCAGTCCCACCCGCGGGGGCCTATCCACCGGGGAGCTGTTTTTT CASSPTRGGLSTGELFF
TRBJ1-2 - - TRBV28 TGTGCCAGCGGGCGGGCAGGGGCTAACTATGGCTACACCTTC CASGRAGANYGYTF
TRBJ1-2 once TRBD1 TRBV28 TGTGCCAGCATGGGGGACAGGGCCTTCTATGGCTACACCTTC CASMGDRAFYGYTF
TRBJ2-1 - - TRBV7-8 TGTGCCAGCAGCTTAGTGGGGACATCCTACAATGAGCAGTTCTTC CASSLVGTSYNEQFF
TRBJ1-3 - - TRBV2 TGTGCCAGCACCCAAGCCGGCAGGGTATTAGGAAACACCATATATTTT CASTQAGRVLGNTIYF
TRBJ2-3 - TRBD2 TRBV11-2 TGTGCCAGCAGGCCCGGGACTATCAGCACAGATACGCAGTATTTT CASRPGTISTDTQYF
TRBJ1-2 - - TRBV29-1 TGCAGCGTTGTCGGTTCGGGTCCAGCTAACTATGGCTACACCTTC CSVVGSGPANYGYTF
TRBJ2-1 - TRBD2 TRBV7-2 TGTGCCAGCAGCTTAATAAGCGGGGGGGCCGGGACCTACAATGAGCAGTTCTTC CASSLISGGAGTYNEQFF
TRBJ1-2 - - TRBV4-1 TGCGCCAGCAGCCAAGAGGGGGCCCGGGGCTACACCTTC CASSQEGARGYTF
TRBJ1-5 - - TRBV6-2/TRBV6-3 TGTGCCAGCAGTTCAGGACTGTTCAATCAGCCCCAGCATTTT CASSSGLFNQPQHF
TRBJ2-7 - TRBD2 TRBV3-1/TRBV3-2 TGTGCCAGCAGCCAATCTATTAACCGGGGACTAGCGGGGAGGGGGGAGCAGTACTTC CASSQSINRGLAGRGEQYF
TRBJ2-1 - - TRBV19 TGTGCCAGTAGTATTGGACAAAACTCCTACAATGAGCAGTTCTTC CASSIGQNSYNEQFF
TRBJ1-1 few - TRBV7-2 TGTGCCAGCAGCTTAGTTCGCAGGGGCCACTATATGAACACTGAAGCTTTCTTT CASSLVRRGHYMNTEAFF
TRBJ2-7 - - TRBV5-1 TGCGCCAGCCCGTTCTACGAGCAGTACTTC CASPFYEQYF
TRBJ2-3 - - TRBV6-2/TRBV6-3 TGTGCCAGCAGTCCCCCTCGGGGGAGGACAGATACGCAGTATTTT CASSPPRGRTDTQYF
TRBJ1-5 - TRBD1 TRBV10-3 TGTGCCACCCTGGACAGGGATCAGCCCCAGCATTTT CATLDRDQPQHF
TRBJ1-2 many - TRBV6-5 TGTGCCAGCATTCGGACAGCTGCCTCTAACTATGGCTACACCTTC CASIRTAASNYGYTF
TRBJ2-1 - TRBD2 TRBV5-1 TGCGCCAGCAGTAGGGGACTAGCGGGGGGGCCTTCCCATGAGCAGTTCTTC CASSRGLAGGPSHEQFF
TRBJ2-5 - TRBD2 TRBV3-1/TRBV3-2 TGTGCCAGCAGCCAAGGGCCGCGGGGGGCCCAAGAGACCCAGTACTTC CASSQGPRGAQETQYF
TRBJ2-1 - - TRBV9 TGTGCCAGCAGCGGCGGGACTCAATACAATGAGCAGTTCTTC CASSGGTQYNEQFF
TRBJ2-3 - - TRBV6-6 TGTGCCAGCAAATTAGGGCGGGGCATCAGCACAGATACGCAGTATTTT CASKLGRGISTDTQYF
TRBJ1-2 few - TRBV28 TGTGCCAGCAGCTCAGGTTTTTGGGGCTACACCTTC CASSSGFWGYTF
TRBJ2-7 - TRBD2 TRBV7-8 TGTGCCAGCAGCCGAGTACTAGCGGGTTACGAGCAGTACTTC CASSRVLAGYEQYF
TRBJ2-3 - - TRBV19 TGTGCCAGTAGTTTGGCGGGGGCGTCAGATACGCAGTATTTT CASSLAGASDTQYF
TRBJ1-5 - - TRBV12-3/TRBV12-4 TGTGCCAGCAGTTTTGGCTCGAATCAGCCCCAGCATTTT CASSFGSNQPQHF
TRBJ1-2 - - TRBV28 TGTGCCAGCAGCTATACAGGGTACTATGGCTACACCTTC CASSYTGYYGYTF
TRBJ1-5 - - TRBV29-1 TGCAGCGTTGGACGAACACCCCGTCCCGGGTTCAATCAGCCCCAGCATTTT CSVGRTPRPGFNQPQHF
TRBJ1-6 - - TRBV25-1 TGTGCCAGCACCTTTATACGGGCAGGGTATAGCTTACATTCACCCCTCCACTTT CASTFIRAGYSLHSPLHF
TRBJ1-4 - - TRBV18 TGTGCCAGCTCACCACCGGGCCGCCTAGAAAAACTGTTTTTT CASSPPGRLEKLFF
TRBJ2-3 - - TRBV28 TGTGCCAGCAGTGAGAATCCGGGTACTAGCACAGATACGCAGTATTTT CASSENPGTSTDTQYF
TRBJ1-6 - - TRBV6-5 TGTGCCAGCAGTTACGGGGGGGGATCACCCCTCCACTTT CASSYGGGSPLHF
TRBJ1-3 - - TRBV28 TGTGCCAGCAGCGAGAGGGTTAACACCATATATTTT CASSERVNTIYF
TRBJ1-6 - - TRBV3-1/TRBV3-2 TGTGCCAGCAGCCCAAACAGGGTCGGACGACCCTATTCACCCCTCCACTTT CASSPNRVGRPYSPLHF
TRBJ2-1 - TRBD1 TRBV15 TGTGCCACCAGCAGAGCGGGTCCCGGGACAGGGGGGACTGCCTACAATGAGCAGTTCTTC CATSRAGPGTGGTAYNEQFF
TRBJ1-1 - - TRBV21-1 TGTGCCAGCAGCACCGGGACAGGGAACACTGAAGCTTTCTTT CASSTGTGNTEAFF
TRBJ1-1 - - TRBV7-8 TGTGCCAGCAGCTTAACCAGACGCTCGGGGTTCGCTGAAGCTTTCTTT CASSLTRRSGFAEAFF